Below, one TCR beta chain is given with its context. CDR3 length: 15 residues. Germline values: CDR1 MGHRA, CDR2 YSYEKL. The V and J ends lost 0 bases and 5 bases, in that order; junction bases with no gene match: 4. The data originate from a study of blood T cell repertoires in COVID-19. The assay was immunoSEQ multiplex PCR, and TCRdb's table has in-frame clones only and misses some. The sample contains approximately 260,000 clones, more than 75% of which appear only once. In terms of age and location, participants ranged from about 18 to 95 years and lived in under 30 US areas. The J gene is TRBJ1-2, the V gene TRBV4-1, with 9 bases identical to TRBD1. The receptor comes from a woman between 50 and 59 years old who had been exposed to COVID-19. Material: PBMCs or T cells enriched from blood (not recorded which). CDR3 loop: CASSQEQGAGYGYTF. CDR3 sequence (DNA): TGCGCCAGCAGCCAAGAACAGGGGGCGGGGTATGGCTACACCTTC.